The 23 T cell receptor beta chains presented below share a single source sample, sequenced in a study of T cell responses to AZD1222 COVID-19 vaccine (dated by TCRdb to about 2021). Taken with the paper, the label for time point translates to: about 28 days (+/-7) after the second vaccine dose. The treatment or condition label of this sample denotes: meningococcal conjugate vaccine given as trial control. Library construction relied on the immunoSEQ multiplex PCR assay. The table comes from immuneACCESS by way of TCRdb, which keeps in-frame sequences with V and J called. Part of the clones is missing from these tables; in studies checked, under half for an unresolved V gene and the rest for unknown reasons. Recorded for this sample are roughly 70,000 clones; 90% to 95% of them occurred a single time. The ten largest clones take up more than 6% of the sample. The specimen comprised peripheral blood, sampled 28 days after the second dose of the MenACWY control vaccine. All receptors come from an adult who received the MenACWY meningococcal vaccine as a control.

The chain is built from TRBV5-1 and TRBJ1-4, with D unclear. The CDR3 has 14 amino acids. Germline CDR1 and CDR2: SGHRS and YFSETQ. V was shortened by 1 base and J by 11 bases, with 15 bases between the two germline ends. This chain's CDR3 is CASSLIEGGGKLFF. As DNA, the CDR3 is TGCGCCAGCAGCTTGATAGAGGGAGGAGGCAAACTGTTTTTT.

The genes are TRBV20-1 and TRBJ1-4; D gene uncertain. The CDR3 sequence is 13 residues long. Trimming stripped 3 bases from V and 4 bases from J, with 9 bases between. The V gene's germline CDR1 is DFQATT and CDR2 SNEGSKA (reference sequence). CDR3 residues: CSASKRINEKLFF. CDR3 coding DNA: TGCAGTGCTAGTAAGCGAATTAATGAAAAACTGTTTTTT.

This chain connects TRBV19 to TRBJ1-2, with a tentative D call TRBD1 (6 bases). The CDR3 covers 13 residues. Between the trimmed V and J ends, which lost 5 bases and 6 bases, there was a span of 13 bases. Germline V gene lookup returns CDR1 LNHDA and CDR2 SQIVND (reference sequence). CDR3 residues: CASSLGGPDGYTF. In nucleotides, the CDR3 is TGTGCCAGTAGTTTAGGGGGTCCCGATGGCTACACCTTC. Based on the CDR3 plus reference TRBV19 and TRBJ1-2, the full variable domain is DGGITQSPKYLFRKEGQNVTLSCEQNLNHDAMYWYRQDPGQGLRLIYYSQIVNDFQKGDIAEGYSVSREKKESFPLTVTSAQKNPTAFYLCASSLGGPDGYTFGSGTRLTVV.

The chain combines TRBV28 with TRBJ2-4, with TRBD2 identical over 12 bases. The ends lost 0 bases at V and 0 bases at J; junction bases unmatched: 6. Per germline, CDR1 MDHEN and CDR2 SYDVKM. This CDR3 contains 19 residues. CDR3 sequence (DNA): TGTGCCAGCAGTTTATGGGCTAGCGGGAGGGCCGGAGCCAAAAACATTCAGTACTTC. Amino acid sequence: CASSLWASGRAGAKNIQYF.

The chain recombines TRBV2 with TRBJ1-2, with unresolved D. Germline V gene lookup returns CDR1 SNHLY and CDR2 FYNNEI. This CDR3 contains 12 residues. Trimming stripped 6 bases from V and 8 bases from J, with 13 bases between. This CDR3 is CASRDWAWGYTF. The CDR3, as DNA: TGTGCCAGCAGGGACTGGGCTTGGGGCTACACCTTC.

This clone turned up a few times. The V and J genes are TRBV5-4 and TRBJ2-2; 7 bases match TRBD2. Germline V CDR1 and CDR2: SGHNT, YYREEE (reference sequence). The CDR3 consists of 16 residues. With V trimmed by 4 bases and J by 7 bases, 13 bases remained unmatched. The CDR3 DNA follows: TGTGCCAGCAGCGACTGGTCAGCTAGCGGAAACGGGGAGCTGTTTTTT. This encodes CASSDWSASGNGELFF. The entire variable domain, with the rest obtained from reference TRBV5-4 and TRBJ2-2, is as follows: ETGVTQSPTHLIKTRGQQVTLRCSSQSGHNTVSWYQQALGQGPQFIFQYYREEENGRGNFPPRFSGLQFPNYSSELNVNALELDDSALYLCASSDWSASGNGELFFGEGSRLTVL.

The V and J genes are TRBV30 and TRBJ2-7; D not certain. The CDR3 totals 13 residues. V lost 7 bases to trimming and J lost 5 bases, with 18 bases between them. The germline CDR1 and CDR2 sequences are GTSNPN and SVGIG (reference sequence). The CDR3 sequence: CASRRASSDEQYF. The CDR3, as DNA: TGTGCCTCCCGAAGGGCCTCAAGCGACGAGCAGTACTTC.

The CDR3 DNA is TGTGCCAGCAGTTTACAGGGGGACTATGGCTACACCTTC. This codes for CASSLQGDYGYTF. The chain carries TRBV12-3 or TRBV12-4 and TRBJ1-2, with 7 nucleotides matching TRBD1. Trimming took 2 bases from V and 3 from J; bases not matched to a gene: 0. The CDR3 has 13 amino acids.

This chain connects TRBV30 to TRBJ1-2; TRBD1 might be the D (5 bases). There are 13 residues in the CDR3. Per germline, CDR1 GTSNPN and CDR2 SVGIG (reference sequence). Between the trimmed V and J ends, which lost 5 bases and 8 bases, there was a span of 18 bases. The CDR3, as DNA: TGTGCCTGGGGAGGGGAAGGGGAGCAGGGCTACACCTTC. Translation: CAWGGEGEQGYTF.

The J gene is TRBJ2-7, the V gene TRBV10-2; tentatively, D is TRBD1 or TRBD2 (5 bases each). CDR1 is WSHSY, CDR2 SAAADI, per germline. The CDR3 runs 15 residues. Deletions cut 2 bases from V and 5 bases from J, with 16 bases between. CDR3 nucleotide sequence: TGCGCCAGCAGTGAGGAGGGACCAGCTTACAACGAGCAGTACTTC. This encodes CASSEEGPAYNEQYF.

The chain recombines TRBV18 with TRBJ1-4; 8 bases map to TRBD1. The CDR3 has 17 residues. The J segment lost 0 bases and the V segment lost 4 bases, leaving 7 bases of the junction unmatched. The germline gives CDR1 KGHSH, CDR2 LQKENI. The CDR3 nucleotides are TGTGCCAGCTCACTCGGACAGGGTCTAGCAACTAATGAAAAACTGTTTTTT. Translated, it gives CASSLGQGLATNEKLFF.

This clone was seen a few times. The rearrangement links TRBV3-1 (or the pseudogene TRBV3-2) to TRBJ1-4, with D possibly TRBD1 on 5 matching bases. CDR1 and CDR2 (germline): LGHDT, YNNKEL (reference sequence). This CDR3 comprises 15 residues. V lost 1 base and J lost 8, with 14 bases in between. CDR3 sequence: CASSQVAREPEKLFF. The CDR3, as DNA: TGTGCCAGCAGCCAAGTTGCCAGGGAACCCGAAAAACTGTTTTTT.

The chain uses TRBV27 and TRBJ1-1, with D uncertain. The CDR3 loop spans 12 amino acids. Trimming took 7 bases from V and 1 from J, leaving 7 bases between them. Germline V gene sequence: CDR1 MNHEY, CDR2 SMNVEV (reference sequence). The CDR3 spells CASTTRNTEAFF. DNA of the CDR3: TGTGCCAGCACCACCCGGAACACTGAAGCTTTCTTT.

This clone is medium-sized. This chain connects TRBV4-1 to TRBJ2-7; D may be TRBD2 (6 bases). CDR3 length: 14 amino acids. CDR1 is MGHRA and CDR2 is YSYEKL in the germline V gene. Trimming removed 1 base from V and 0 bases from J, with 7 bases in between. CDR3 sequence (DNA): TGCGCCAGCAGCCAAGGGGACTCCTCCTACGAGCAGTACTTC. Its translation is CASSQGDSSYEQYF.

The gene calls are TRBV11-1 and TRBJ2-4; no firm D call. Trimming removed 5 bases from V and 1 base from J, with 12 bases in between. Germline-derived CDR1 and CDR2 are SGHAT and FQDESV (reference sequence). The CDR3 is 15 residues long. The CDR3 is CASSVGPAAKNIQYF. DNA for the CDR3: TGTGCCAGCAGCGTAGGACCGGCGGCCAAAAACATTCAGTACTTC.

This clone was detected once. V gene TRBV5-4 combines with J gene TRBJ2-2; D is ambiguous. Trimming took off 0 bases at V and 1 base at J, with 4 bases between the two ends. Germline CDR1 is SGHNT and CDR2 is YYREEE (reference sequence). The CDR3 is 14 amino acids. The CDR3 region has the DNA TGTGCCAGCAGCTTGGACGGGAACACCGGGGAGCTGTTTTTT. The encoded protein is CASSLDGNTGELFF.

CDR3 sequence (DNA): TGTGCCAGCAGTTACACCAGGGGGCTTACTGAAGCTTTCTTT. Residues: CASSYTRGLTEAFF. The rearrangement joins TRBV6-5 to TRBJ1-1; TRBD1 agrees at 8 bases. There are 14 residues in the CDR3. V dropped 2 bases and J dropped 5; count of bases not matched to a gene: 4. The germline CDR1 and CDR2 sequences are MNHEY and SVGAGI.

CDR3 sequence reads: CASSHRDRGRLEQYF. The CDR3 DNA is TGTGCCAGCAGCCACCGGGACAGGGGGCGCTTGGAGCAGTACTTC. The genes are TRBV7-9 and TRBJ2-7; 12 nucleotides agree with TRBD1. The V and J ends lost 5 bases and 7 bases, in that order; junction bases with no gene match: 9. The V gene's germline CDR1 is SEHNR and CDR2 FQNEAQ (reference sequence). CDR3 length equals 15 residues.

This chain uses TRBV12-2 with TRBJ2-3. TRBV12-2 counts as a pseudogene. The CDR3 covers 8 residues. The CDR3 region has the DNA TGTGCAAGCCGATCCCGGTATTTT. Protein: CASRSRYF.

The J gene is TRBJ2-1, the V gene TRBV19; D ambiguous. This CDR3 comprises 13 residues. Germline lookup yields CDR1 LNHDA and CDR2 SQIVND (reference sequence). Trimming stripped 4 bases from V and 2 bases from J, with 6 bases between. CDR3 residues: CASSSRTYNEQFF. For the CDR3, the DNA is TGTGCCAGTAGTAGCCGAACCTACAATGAGCAGTTCTTC.

The gene calls are TRBV5-1 and TRBJ2-3, with 8 nucleotides matching TRBD2. The trim removed 4 bases at V and 0 bases at J, leaving 4 bases unmatched. In germline, CDR1 is SGHRS, CDR2 YFSETQ. The CDR3 is 15 amino acids. The CDR3 DNA follows: TGCGCCAGCAGCCAAATAGCGGGAAGCACAGATACGCAGTATTTT. It is translated as CASSQIAGSTDTQYF.

In DNA form, the CDR3 reads TGTGCCAGCAGCTTAGACCGACAGTTCGGCGAGCAGTACTTC. Translated: CASSLDRQFGEQYF. V and J are TRBV7-2 and TRBJ2-7; D is possibly TRBD1 (5 bases). The germline gives CDR1 SGHTA, CDR2 FQGNSA. The CDR3 loop spans 14 amino acids. V was shortened by 1 base and J by 6 bases, with 13 bases between the two germline ends. Supplemented by reference TRBV7-2 and TRBJ2-7, the full variable domain reads GAGVSQSPSNKVTEKGKDVELRCDPISGHTALYWYRQSLGQGLEFLIYFQGNSAPDKSGLPSDRFSAERTGGSVSTLTIQRTQQEDSAVYLCASSLDRQFGEQYFGPGTRLTVT.

The CDR3 region is CASSLTLHYGYTF. In nucleotides, the CDR3 is TGTGCCAGCAGTTTAACCCTGCACTATGGCTACACCTTC. J is TRBJ1-2 and V is TRBV12-3 or TRBV12-4; D is uncertain. V gave up 2 bases and J gave up 3 bases, with 7 bases separating them. CDR3 size: 13 residues.